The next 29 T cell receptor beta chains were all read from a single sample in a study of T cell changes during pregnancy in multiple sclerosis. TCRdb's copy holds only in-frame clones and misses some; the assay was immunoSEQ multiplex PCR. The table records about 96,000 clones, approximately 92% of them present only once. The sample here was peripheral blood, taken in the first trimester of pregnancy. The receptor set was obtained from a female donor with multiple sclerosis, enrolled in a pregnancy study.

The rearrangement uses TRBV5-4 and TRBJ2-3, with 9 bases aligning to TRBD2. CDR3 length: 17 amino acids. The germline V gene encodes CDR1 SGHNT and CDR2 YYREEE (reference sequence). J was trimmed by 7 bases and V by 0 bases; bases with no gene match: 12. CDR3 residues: CASSLEEMGREGHTQYF. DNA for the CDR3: TGTGCCAGCAGCTTGGAGGAAATGGGGCGGGAGGGGCATACGCAGTATTTT. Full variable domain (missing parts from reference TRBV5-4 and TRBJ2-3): ETGVTQSPTHLIKTRGQQVTLRCSSQSGHNTVSWYQQALGQGPQFIFQYYREEENGRGNFPPRFSGLQFPNYSSELNVNALELDDSALYLCASSLEEMGREGHTQYFGPGTRLTVL.

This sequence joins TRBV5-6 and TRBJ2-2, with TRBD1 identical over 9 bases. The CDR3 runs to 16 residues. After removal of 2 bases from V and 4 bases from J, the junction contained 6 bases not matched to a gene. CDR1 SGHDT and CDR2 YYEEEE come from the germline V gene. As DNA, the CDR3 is TGTGCCAGCAGCTTCAGACAGGGGGTCTCCACCGGGGAGCTGTTTTTT. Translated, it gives CASSFRQGVSTGELFF.

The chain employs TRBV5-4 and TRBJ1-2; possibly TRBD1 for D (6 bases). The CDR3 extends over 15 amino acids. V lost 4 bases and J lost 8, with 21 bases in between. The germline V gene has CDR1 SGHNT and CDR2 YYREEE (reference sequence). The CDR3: CASSSPGDTDKGYTF. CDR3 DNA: TGTGCCAGCAGCAGCCCAGGGGACACTGATAAAGGCTACACCTTC.

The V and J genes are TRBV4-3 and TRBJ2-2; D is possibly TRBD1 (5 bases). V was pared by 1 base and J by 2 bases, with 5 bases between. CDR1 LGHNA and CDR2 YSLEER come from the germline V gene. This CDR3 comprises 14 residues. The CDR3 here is CASSQGTNTGELFF. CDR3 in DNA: TGCGCCAGCAGCCAAGGGACAAACACCGGGGAGCTGTTTTTT.

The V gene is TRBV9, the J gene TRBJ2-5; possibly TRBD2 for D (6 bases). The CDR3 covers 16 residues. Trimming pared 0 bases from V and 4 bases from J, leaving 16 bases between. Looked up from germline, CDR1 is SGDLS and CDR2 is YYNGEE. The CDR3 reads CASSVALLASGETQYF. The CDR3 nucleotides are TGTGCCAGCAGCGTAGCTTTACTAGCTTCAGGAGAGACCCAGTACTTC. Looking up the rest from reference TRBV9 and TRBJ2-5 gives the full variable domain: DSGVTQTPKHLITATGQRVTLRCSPRSGDLSVYWYQQSLDQGLQFLIQYYNGEERAKGNILERFSAQQFPDLHSELNLSSLELGDSALYFCASSVALLASGETQYFGPGTRLLVL.

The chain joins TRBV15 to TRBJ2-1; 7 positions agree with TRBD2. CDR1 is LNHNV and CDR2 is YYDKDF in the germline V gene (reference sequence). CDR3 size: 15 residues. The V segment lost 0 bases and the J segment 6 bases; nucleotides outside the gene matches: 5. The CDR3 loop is CATSREGGSANEQFF. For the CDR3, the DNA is TGTGCCACCAGCAGAGAGGGAGGGAGCGCCAATGAGCAGTTCTTC.

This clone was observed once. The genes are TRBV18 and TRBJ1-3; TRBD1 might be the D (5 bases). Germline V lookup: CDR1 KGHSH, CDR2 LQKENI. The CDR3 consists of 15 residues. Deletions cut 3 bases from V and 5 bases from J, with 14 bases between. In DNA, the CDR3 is TGTGCCAGCTCACCGGAGGGGTACGGAAGAAACACCATATATTTT. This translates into CASSPEGYGRNTIYF.

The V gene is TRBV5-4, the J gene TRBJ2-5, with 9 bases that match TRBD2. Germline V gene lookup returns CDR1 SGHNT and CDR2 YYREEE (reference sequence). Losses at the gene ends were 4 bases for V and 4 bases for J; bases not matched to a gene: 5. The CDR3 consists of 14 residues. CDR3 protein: CASSSGRSRETQYF. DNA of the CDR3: TGTGCCAGCAGCAGCGGGAGGAGTCGAGAGACCCAGTACTTC.

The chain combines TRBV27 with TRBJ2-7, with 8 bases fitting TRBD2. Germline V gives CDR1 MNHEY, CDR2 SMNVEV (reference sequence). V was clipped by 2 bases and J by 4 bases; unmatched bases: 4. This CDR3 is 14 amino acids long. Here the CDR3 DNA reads TGTGCCAGCAGTTTAGCGGGAGGCCCTTACGAGCAGTACTTC. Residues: CASSLAGGPYEQYF.

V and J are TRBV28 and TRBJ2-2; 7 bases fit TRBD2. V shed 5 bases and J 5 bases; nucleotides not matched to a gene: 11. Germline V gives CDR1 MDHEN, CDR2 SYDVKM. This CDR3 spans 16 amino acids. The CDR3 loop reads CASSVLGPGGTGELFF. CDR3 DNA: TGTGCCAGCAGTGTCCTAGGACCCGGGGGGACCGGGGAGCTGTTTTTT.

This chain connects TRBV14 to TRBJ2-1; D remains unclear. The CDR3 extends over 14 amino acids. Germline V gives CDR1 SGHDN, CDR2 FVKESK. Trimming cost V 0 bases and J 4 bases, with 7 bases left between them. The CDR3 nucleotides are TGTGCCAGCAGCCAAGAGGCCGGGTACAATGAGCAGTTCTTC. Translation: CASSQEAGYNEQFF.

The CDR3 here is CASSQVPSGAYNEQFF. Written as DNA, the CDR3 is TGTGCCAGCAGCCAAGTTCCTAGCGGAGCCTACAATGAGCAGTTCTTC. The chain combines TRBV4-2 with TRBJ2-1, with 7 bases identical to TRBD2. The CDR3 sequence is 16 residues long. Germline V gene data show CDR1 as LGHNA and CDR2 as YNFKEQ. With V trimmed by 1 base and J by 2 bases, 5 bases remained unmatched.

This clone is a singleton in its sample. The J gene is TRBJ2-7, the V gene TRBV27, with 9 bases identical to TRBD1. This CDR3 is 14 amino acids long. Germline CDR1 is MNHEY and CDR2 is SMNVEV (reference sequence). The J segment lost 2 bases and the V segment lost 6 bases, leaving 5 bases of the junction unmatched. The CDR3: CASSWDRDTYEQYF. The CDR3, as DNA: TGTGCCAGCAGCTGGGACAGGGACACCTACGAGCAGTACTTC.

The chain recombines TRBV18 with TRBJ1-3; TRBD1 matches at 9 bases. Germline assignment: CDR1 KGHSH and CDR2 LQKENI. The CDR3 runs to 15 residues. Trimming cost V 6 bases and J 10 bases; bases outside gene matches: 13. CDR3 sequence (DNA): TGTGCCAGCTCCCGAACCGGGGACAGGGAGGAGACCATATATTTT. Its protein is CASSRTGDREETIYF.

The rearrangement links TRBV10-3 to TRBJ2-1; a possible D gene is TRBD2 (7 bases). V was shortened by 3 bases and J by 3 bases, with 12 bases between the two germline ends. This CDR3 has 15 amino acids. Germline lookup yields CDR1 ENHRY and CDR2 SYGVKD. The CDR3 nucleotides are TGTGCCATCAGTGAAGGGGGGGACTTCTACAATGAGCAGTTCTTC. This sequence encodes CAISEGGDFYNEQFF.

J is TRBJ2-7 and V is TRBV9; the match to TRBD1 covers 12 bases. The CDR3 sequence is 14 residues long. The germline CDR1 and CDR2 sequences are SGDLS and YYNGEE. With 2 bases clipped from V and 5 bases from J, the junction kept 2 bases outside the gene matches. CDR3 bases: TGTGCCAGCAGCGTCGGGACAGGGGGCCACGAGCAGTACTTC. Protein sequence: CASSVGTGGHEQYF.

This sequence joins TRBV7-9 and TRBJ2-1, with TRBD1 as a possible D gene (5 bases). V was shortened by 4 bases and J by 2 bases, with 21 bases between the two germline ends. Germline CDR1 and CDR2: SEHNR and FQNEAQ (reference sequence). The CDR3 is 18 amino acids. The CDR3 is CASSSYNLRVGTYNEQFF. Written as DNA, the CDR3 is TGTGCCAGCAGCTCCTACAACCTCAGGGTAGGGACCTACAATGAGCAGTTCTTC.

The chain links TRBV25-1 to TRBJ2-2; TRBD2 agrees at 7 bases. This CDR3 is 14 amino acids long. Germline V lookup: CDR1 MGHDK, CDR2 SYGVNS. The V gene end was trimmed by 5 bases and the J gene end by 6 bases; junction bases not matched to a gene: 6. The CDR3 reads CASSREGKPGELFF. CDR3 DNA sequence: TGTGCCAGCAGTAGGGAGGGCAAACCCGGGGAGCTGTTTTTT.

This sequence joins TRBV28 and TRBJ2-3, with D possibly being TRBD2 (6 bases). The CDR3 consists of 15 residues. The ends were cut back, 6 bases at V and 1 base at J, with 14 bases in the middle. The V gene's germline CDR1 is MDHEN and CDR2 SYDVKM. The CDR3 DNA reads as TGTGCCAGCAGAAAAGGAGGGCTGGGCACAGATACGCAGTATTTT. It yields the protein CASRKGGLGTDTQYF.

The CDR3 DNA follows: TGTGCCAGCAGTTTAGTCCCCACGGGACAGGCATATGGCTACACCTTC. Translated, it gives CASSLVPTGQAYGYTF. The J gene is TRBJ1-2, the V gene TRBV28, with 8 positions matching TRBD1. Germline CDR1 MDHEN, CDR2 SYDVKM. The CDR3 covers 16 residues. V trimming: 2 bases; J trimming: 5 bases; junction bases outside the gene matches: 10.

The CDR3 nucleotides read TGTGCCAGCAGCGCTCCCCCCAACTTCTATGGCTACACCTTC. Amino acid sequence: CASSAPPNFYGYTF. The rearrangement uses TRBV7-2 and TRBJ1-2; D unresolved. The germline V and J ends were trimmed by 5 bases and 4 bases, with 14 bases remaining between them. The CDR3 extends over 14 amino acids. Germline-derived CDR1 and CDR2 are SGHTA and FQGNSA.

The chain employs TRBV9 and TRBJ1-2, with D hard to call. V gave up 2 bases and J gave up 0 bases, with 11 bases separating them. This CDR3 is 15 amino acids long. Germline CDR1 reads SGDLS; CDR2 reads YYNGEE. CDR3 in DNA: TGTGCCAGCAGCGTCTCCGGGAGTGCTAACTATGGCTACACCTTC. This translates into CASSVSGSANYGYTF.

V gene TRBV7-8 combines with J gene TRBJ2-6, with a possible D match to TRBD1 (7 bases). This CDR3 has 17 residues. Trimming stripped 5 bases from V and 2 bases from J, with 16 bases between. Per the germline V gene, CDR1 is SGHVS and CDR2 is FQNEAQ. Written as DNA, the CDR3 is TGTGCCAGCAGCCCCAGGGGGGTGGCGGCTGGGGCCAACGTCCTGACTTTC. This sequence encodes CASSPRGVAAGANVLTF.

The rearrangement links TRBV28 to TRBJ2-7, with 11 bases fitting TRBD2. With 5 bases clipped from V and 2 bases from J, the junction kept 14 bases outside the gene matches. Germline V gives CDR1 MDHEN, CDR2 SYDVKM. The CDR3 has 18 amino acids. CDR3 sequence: CASSPRLITSGGPYEQYF. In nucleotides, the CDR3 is TGTGCCAGCAGTCCCCGATTGATTACTAGCGGGGGACCCTACGAGCAGTACTTC.

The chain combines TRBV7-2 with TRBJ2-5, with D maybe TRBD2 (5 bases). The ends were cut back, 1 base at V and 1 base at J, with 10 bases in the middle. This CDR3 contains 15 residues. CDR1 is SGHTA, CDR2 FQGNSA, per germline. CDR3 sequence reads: CASSLVPGFQETQYF. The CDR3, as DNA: TGTGCCAGCAGCTTAGTACCGGGATTCCAAGAGACCCAGTACTTC.

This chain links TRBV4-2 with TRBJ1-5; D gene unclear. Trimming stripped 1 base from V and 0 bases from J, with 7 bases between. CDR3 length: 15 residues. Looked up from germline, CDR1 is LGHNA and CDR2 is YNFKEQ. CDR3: CASSQGLNSNQPQHF. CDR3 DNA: TGTGCCAGCAGCCAAGGCCTAAATAGCAATCAGCCCCAGCATTTT.

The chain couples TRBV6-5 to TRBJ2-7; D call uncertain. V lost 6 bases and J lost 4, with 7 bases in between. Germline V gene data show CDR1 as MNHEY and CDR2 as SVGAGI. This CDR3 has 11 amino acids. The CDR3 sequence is CASRSNYEQYF. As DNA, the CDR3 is TGTGCCAGCAGGTCTAATTACGAGCAGTACTTC.

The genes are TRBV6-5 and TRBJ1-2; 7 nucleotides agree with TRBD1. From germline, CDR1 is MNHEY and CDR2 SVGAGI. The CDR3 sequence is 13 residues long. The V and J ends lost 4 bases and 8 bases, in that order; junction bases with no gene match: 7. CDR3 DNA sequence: TGTGCCAGCAGTTCGGGACAGATTAGAGGCTACACCTTC. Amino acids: CASSSGQIRGYTF.

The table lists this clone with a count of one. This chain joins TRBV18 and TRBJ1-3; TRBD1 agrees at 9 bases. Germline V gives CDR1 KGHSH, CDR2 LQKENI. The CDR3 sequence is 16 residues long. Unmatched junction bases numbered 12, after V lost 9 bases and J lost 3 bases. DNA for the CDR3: TGTGCCAGGGAGGTACAGGGGGCGTATAGTGGAAACACCATATATTTT. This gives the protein CAREVQGAYSGNTIYF.